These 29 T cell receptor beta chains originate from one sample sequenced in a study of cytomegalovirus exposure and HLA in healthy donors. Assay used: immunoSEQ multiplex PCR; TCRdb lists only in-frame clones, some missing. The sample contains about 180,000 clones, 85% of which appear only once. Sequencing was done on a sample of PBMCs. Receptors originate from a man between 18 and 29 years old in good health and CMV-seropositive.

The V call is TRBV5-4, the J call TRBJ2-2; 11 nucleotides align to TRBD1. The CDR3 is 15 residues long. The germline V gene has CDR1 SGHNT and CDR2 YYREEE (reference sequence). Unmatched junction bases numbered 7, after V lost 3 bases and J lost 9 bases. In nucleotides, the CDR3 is TGTGCCAGCAGCTGGGGACAGGGGGTTCGCAGGGAGCTGTTTTTT. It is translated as CASSWGQGVRRELFF.

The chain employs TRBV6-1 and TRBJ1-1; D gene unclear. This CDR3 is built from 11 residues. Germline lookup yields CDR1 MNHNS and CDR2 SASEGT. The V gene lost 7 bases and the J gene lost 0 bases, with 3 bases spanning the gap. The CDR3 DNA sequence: TGTGCCAGCACTCTGAACACTGAAGCTTTCTTT. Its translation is CASTLNTEAFF.

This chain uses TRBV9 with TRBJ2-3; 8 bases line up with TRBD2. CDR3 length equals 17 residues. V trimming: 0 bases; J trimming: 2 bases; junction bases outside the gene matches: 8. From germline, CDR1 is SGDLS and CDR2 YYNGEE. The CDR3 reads CASSVGGSGTVTDTQYF. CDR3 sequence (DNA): TGTGCCAGCAGCGTAGGGGGTAGCGGGACGGTCACAGATACGCAGTATTTT.

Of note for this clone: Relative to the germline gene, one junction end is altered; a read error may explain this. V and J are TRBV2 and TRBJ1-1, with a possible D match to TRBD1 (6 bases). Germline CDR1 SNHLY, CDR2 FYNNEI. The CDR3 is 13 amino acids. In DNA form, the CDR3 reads TGTGCCAGCACTGAACAGGGTTTCACTGAAGCTTTCTTT. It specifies CASTEQGFTEAFF. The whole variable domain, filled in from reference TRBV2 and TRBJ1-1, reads EPEVTQTPSHQVTQMGQEVILRCVPISNHLYFYWYRQILGQKVEFLVSFYNNEISEKSEIFDDQFSVERPDGSNFTLKIRSTKLEDSAMYFCASTEQGFTEAFFGQGTRLTVV.

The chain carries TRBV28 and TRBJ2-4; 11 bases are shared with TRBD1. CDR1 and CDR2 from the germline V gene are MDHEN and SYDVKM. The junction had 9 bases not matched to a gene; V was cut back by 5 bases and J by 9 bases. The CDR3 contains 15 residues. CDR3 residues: CASSGRGQGEGIQYF. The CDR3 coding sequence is TGTGCCAGCAGTGGACGGGGACAGGGGGAGGGCATTCAGTACTTC. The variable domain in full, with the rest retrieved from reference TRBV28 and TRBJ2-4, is DVKVTQSSRYLVKRTGEKVFLECVQDMDHENMFWYRQDPGLGLRLIYFSYDVKMKEKGDIPEGYSVSREKKERFSLILESASTNQTSMYLCASSGRGQGEGIQYFGAGTRLSVL.

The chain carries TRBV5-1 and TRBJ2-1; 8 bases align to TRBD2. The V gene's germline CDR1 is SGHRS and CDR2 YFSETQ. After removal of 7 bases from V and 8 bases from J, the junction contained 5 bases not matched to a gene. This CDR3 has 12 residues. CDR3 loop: CASSGAGDEQFF. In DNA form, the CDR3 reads TGCGCCAGCTCCGGAGCGGGGGATGAGCAGTTCTTC.

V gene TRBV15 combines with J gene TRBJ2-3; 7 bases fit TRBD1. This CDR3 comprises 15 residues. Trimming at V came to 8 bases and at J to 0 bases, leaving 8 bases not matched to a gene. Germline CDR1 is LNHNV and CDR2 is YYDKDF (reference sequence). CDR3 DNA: TGTGCCACCGCGTCTTGGACAGGTAGCACAGATACGCAGTATTTT. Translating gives CATASWTGSTDTQYF.

CDR3 sequence: CASNIGTSGGELFF. In nucleotides, the CDR3 is TGTGCCAGCAATATTGGGACTAGCGGCGGGGAGCTGTTTTTT. V is TRBV6-6 and J is TRBJ2-2, with 11 positions matching TRBD2. Germline V lookup: CDR1 MNHNY, CDR2 SVGAGI (reference sequence). Trimming cost V 7 bases and J 7 bases; bases outside gene matches: 5. The CDR3 length is 14 residues.

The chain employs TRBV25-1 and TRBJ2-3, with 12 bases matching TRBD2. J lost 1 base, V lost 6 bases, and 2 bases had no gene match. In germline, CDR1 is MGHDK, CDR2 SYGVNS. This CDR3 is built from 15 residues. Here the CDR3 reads CASSRLAGGTDTQYF. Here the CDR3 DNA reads TGTGCCAGCAGCCGACTAGCGGGGGGCACAGATACGCAGTATTTT.

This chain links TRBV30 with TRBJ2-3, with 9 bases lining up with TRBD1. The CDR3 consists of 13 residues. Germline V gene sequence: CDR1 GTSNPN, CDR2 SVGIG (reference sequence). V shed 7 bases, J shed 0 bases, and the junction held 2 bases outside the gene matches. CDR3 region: CASDRGSTDTQYF. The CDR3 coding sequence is TGTGCCTCGGACAGGGGCAGCACAGATACGCAGTATTTT.

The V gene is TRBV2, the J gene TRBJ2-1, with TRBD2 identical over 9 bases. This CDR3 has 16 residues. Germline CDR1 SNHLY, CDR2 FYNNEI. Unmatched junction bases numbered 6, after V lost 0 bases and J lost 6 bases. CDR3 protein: CASSEAAGLALNEQFF. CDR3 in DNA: TGTGCCAGCAGTGAAGCAGCGGGACTAGCCCTCAATGAGCAGTTCTTC.

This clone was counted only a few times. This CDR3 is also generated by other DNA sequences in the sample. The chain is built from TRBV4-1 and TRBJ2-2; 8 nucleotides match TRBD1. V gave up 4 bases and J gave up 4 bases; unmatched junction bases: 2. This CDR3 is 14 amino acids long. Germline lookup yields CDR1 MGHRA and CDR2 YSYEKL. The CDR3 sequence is CASSPRGPTGELFF. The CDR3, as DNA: TGCGCCAGCAGCCCCAGGGGGCCCACCGGGGAGCTGTTTTTT.

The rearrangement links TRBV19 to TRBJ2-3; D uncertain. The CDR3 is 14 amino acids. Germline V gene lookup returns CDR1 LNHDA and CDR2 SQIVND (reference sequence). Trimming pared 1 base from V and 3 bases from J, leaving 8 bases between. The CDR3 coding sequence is TGTGCCAGTAGTATAGGTGGCACGACAGATACGCAGTATTTT. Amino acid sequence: CASSIGGTTDTQYF. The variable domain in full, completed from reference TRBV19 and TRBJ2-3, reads DGGITQSPKYLFRKEGQNVTLSCEQNLNHDAMYWYRQDPGQGLRLIYYSQIVNDFQKGDIAEGYSVSREKKESFPLTVTSAQKNPTAFYLCASSIGGTTDTQYFGPGTRLTVL.

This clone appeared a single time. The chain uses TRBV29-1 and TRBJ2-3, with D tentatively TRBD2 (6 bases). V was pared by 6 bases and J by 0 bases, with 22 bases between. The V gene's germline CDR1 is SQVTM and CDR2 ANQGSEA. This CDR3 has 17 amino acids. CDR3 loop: CSVAGGETGTSTDTQYF. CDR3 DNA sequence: TGCAGCGTCGCCGGGGGAGAAACCGGGACCAGCACAGATACGCAGTATTTT.

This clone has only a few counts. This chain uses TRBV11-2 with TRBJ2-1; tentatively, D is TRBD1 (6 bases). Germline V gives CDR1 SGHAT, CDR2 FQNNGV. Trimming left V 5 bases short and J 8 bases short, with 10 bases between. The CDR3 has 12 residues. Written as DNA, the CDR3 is TGTGCCAGCAGCGCCTACAGGGATGAGCAGTTCTTC. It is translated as CASSAYRDEQFF.

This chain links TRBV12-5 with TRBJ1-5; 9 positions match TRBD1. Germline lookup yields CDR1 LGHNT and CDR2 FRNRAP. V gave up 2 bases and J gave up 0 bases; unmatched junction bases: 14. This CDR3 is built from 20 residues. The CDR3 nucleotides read TGTGCTAGTGGTTTGATAGTGGCGGGACAGGGACGATATAGCAATCAGCCCCAGCATTTT. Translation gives CASGLIVAGQGRYSNQPQHF.

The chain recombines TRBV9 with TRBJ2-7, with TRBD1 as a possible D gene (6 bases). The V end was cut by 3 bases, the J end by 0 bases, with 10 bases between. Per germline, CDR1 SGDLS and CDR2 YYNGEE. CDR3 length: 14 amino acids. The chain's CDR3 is CASSAGTPSYEQYF. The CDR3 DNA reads TGTGCCAGCAGCGCCGGGACACCCTCCTACGAGCAGTACTTC.

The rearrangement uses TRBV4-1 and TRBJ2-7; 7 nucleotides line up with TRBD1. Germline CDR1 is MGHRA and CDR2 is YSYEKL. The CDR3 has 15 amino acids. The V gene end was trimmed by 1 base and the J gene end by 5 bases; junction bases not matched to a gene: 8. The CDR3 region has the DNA TGCGCCAGCAGCCAAGCTACCAGGGGGAGCGACGAGCAGTACTTC. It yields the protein CASSQATRGSDEQYF.

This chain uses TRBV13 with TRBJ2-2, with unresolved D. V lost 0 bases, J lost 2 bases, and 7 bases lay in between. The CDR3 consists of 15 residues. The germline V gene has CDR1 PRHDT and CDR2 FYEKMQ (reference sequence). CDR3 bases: TGTGCCAGCAGCTTAGGTGGCCGCAACACCGGGGAGCTGTTTTTT. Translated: CASSLGGRNTGELFF.

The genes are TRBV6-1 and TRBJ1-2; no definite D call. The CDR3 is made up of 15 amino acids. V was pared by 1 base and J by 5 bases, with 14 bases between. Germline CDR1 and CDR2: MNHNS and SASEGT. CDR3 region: CASSEESASQYGYTF. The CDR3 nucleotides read TGTGCCAGCAGTGAAGAGTCCGCCTCCCAGTATGGCTACACCTTC.

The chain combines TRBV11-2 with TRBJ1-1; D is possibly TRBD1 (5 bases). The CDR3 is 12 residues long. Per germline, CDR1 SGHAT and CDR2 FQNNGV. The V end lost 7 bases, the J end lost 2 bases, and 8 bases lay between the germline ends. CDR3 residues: CASTGYNTEAFF. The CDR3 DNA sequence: TGTGCCAGCACAGGGTACAACACTGAAGCTTTCTTT.

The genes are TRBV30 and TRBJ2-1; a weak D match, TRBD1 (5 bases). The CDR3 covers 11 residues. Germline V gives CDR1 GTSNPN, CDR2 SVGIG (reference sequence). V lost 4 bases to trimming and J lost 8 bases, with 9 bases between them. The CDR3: CAWTGFDEQFF. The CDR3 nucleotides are TGTGCCTGGACAGGGTTTGATGAGCAGTTCTTC.

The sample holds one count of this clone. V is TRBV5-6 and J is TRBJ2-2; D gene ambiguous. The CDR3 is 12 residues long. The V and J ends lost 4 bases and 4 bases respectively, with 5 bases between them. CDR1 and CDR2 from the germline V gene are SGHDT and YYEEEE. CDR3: CASSLFTGELFF. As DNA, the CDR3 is TGTGCCAGCAGCCTATTCACCGGGGAGCTGTTTTTT.

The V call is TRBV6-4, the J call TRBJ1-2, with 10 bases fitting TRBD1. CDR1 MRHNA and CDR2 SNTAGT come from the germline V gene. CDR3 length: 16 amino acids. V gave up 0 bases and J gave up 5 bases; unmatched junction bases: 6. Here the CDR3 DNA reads TGTGCCAGCAGTGACTCGGCGGGACAGGGGTGGTATGGCTACACCTTC. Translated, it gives CASSDSAGQGWYGYTF.

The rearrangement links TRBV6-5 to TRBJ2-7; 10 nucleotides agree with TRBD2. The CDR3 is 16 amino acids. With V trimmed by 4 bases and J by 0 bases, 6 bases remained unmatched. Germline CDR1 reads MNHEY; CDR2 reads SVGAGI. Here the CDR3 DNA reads TGTGCCAGCAGTTTCGCTAGCGGGGGAAGCTCCTACGAGCAGTACTTC. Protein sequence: CASSFASGGSSYEQYF.

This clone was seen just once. CDR3 protein: CASSTGLKTYEQYF. For the CDR3, the DNA is TGTGCCAGCAGTACGGGACTGAAGACCTACGAGCAGTACTTC. J is TRBJ2-7 and V is TRBV28, with TRBD2 as a possible D gene (6 bases). V shed 5 bases and J shed 2 bases, with 13 bases lying between them. The CDR3 runs 14 residues. Germline CDR1 MDHEN, CDR2 SYDVKM.

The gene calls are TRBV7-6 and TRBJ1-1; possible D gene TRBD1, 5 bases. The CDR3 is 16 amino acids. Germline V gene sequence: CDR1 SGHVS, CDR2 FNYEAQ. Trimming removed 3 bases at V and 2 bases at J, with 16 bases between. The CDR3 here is CASSLAPSGVNTEAFF. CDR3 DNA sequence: TGTGCCAGCAGCTTGGCACCATCGGGGGTAAACACTGAAGCTTTCTTT.

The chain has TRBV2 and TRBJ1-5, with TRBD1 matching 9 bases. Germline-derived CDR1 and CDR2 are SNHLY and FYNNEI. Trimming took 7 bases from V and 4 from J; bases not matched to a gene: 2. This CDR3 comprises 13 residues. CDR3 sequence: CASNGQGNQPQHF. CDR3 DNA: TGTGCCAGCAACGGACAGGGGAATCAGCCCCAGCATTTT.

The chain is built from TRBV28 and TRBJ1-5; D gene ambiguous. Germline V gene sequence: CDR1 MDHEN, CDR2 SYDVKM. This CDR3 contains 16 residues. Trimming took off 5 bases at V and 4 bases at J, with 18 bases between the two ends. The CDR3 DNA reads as TGTGCCAGCAGTCTCCTTGGGCAGGCTCCTAATCAGCCCCAGCATTTT. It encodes CASSLLGQAPNQPQHF.